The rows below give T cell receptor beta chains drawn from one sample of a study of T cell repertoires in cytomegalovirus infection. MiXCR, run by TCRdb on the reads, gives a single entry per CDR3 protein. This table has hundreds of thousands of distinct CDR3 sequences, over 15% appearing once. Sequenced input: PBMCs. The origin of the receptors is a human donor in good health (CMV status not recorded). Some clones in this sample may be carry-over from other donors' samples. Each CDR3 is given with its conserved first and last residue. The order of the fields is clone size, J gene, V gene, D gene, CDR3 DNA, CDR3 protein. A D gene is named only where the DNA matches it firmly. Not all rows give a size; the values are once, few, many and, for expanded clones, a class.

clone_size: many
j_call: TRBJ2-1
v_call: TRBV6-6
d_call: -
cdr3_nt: TGTGCCAGCAGCCAACAGGGTCCCAATGAGCAGTTCTTC
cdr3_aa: CASSQQGPNEQFF

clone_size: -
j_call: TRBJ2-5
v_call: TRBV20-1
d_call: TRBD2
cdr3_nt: TGCAGTGCTGGCCTCGGTTCTAGCGGCGAAGAGACCCAGTACTTC
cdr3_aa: CSAGLGSSGEETQYF

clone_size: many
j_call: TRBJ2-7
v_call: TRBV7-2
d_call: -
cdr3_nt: TGTGCCAGCAGTATATTTGAACTCTACGAGCAGTACTTC
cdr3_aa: CASSIFELYEQYF

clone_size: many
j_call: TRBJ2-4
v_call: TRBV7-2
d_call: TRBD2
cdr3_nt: TGTGCCAGCAGCCTGGTACTAGCGGGAAACATTCAGTACTTC
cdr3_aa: CASSLVLAGNIQYF

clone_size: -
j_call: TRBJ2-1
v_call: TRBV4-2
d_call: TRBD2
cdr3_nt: TGTGCCAGCAGCCATTTGACTAGCGGGGACCCCTACAATGAGCAGTTCTTC
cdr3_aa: CASSHLTSGDPYNEQFF

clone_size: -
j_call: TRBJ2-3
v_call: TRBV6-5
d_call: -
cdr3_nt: TGTGCCAGCAGTTACTCCGGGCCAGATACGCAGTATTTT
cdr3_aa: CASSYSGPDTQYF

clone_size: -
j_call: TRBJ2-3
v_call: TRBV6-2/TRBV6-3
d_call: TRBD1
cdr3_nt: TGTGCCAGCAGTTCGGGACAGTGGAGCACAGATACGCAGTATTTT
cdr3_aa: CASSSGQWSTDTQYF

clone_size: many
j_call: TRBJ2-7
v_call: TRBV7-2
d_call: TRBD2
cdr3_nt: TGTGCCAGCAGCCAACTACGTCAGGTTAGACGGGAGGGATACGAGCAGTACTTC
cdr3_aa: CASSQLRQVRREGYEQYF

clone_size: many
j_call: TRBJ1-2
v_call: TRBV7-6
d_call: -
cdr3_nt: TGTGCCAGCAGCCTAAGGCCCACAGGGCGCTATGGCTACACCTTC
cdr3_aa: CASSLRPTGRYGYTF

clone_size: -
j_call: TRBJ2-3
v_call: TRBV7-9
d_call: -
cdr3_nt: TGTGCCAGCAGCGAGGACAGTAGCACAGATACGCAGTATTTT
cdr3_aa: CASSEDSSTDTQYF

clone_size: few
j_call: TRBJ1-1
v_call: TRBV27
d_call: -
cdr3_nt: TGTGCCAGCAGTTGGCGGTGGGCGACTGAAGCTTTCTTT
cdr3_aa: CASSWRWATEAFF

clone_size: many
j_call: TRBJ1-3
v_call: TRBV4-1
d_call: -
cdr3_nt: TGCGCCAGCAGCCAGAACGGATTCTCTGGAAACACCATATATTTT
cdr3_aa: CASSQNGFSGNTIYF

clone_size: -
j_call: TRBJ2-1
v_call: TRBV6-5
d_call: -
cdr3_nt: TGTGCCAGCAGCCGAACCGTTCTAGGGGGTGAGCAGTTCTTC
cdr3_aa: CASSRTVLGGEQFF

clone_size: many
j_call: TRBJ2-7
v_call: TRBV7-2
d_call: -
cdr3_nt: TGTGCCAGCAGCTATCCGAGGGAATGGAACGAGCAGTACTTC
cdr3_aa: CASSYPREWNEQYF

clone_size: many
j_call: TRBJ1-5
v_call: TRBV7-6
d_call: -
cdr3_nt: TGTGCCAGCAGCACTGACGTTAGCAGGGCCAGTTTCACTTATCAGCCCCAGCATTTT
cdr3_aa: CASSTDVSRASFTYQPQHF

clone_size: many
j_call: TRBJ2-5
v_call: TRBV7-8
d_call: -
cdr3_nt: TGTGCCAGCAGCTTGGGAGCAATGGGGGAGACCCAGTACTTC
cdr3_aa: CASSLGAMGETQYF

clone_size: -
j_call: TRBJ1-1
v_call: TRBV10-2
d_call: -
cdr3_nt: TGCGCCAGCAGTCGCGCCAGTAGGGTAATTTCTGAAGCTTTCTTT
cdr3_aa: CASSRASRVISEAFF